This T cell receptor (beta chain) emerged from a study of T cell repertoires in cytomegalovirus infection. Trimming took off 3 bases at V and 3 bases at J, with 6 bases between the two ends. This CDR3 contains 13 residues. Germline V gene sequence: CDR1 LNHDA, CDR2 SQIVND (reference sequence). There are many counts of this clonotype. In TCRdb, the reads were re-called with MiXCR into one record per CDR3 protein. The table lists fewer than 550,000 distinct CDR3 sequences, approximately 10% of them singletons, with roughly a tenth in the top ten. The sequencing input was PBMCs. This chain joins TRBV19 and TRBJ1-5; D is unresolved. The receptor was derived from a human donor in good health (CMV status not recorded). Some clones in this sample may be carry-over from other donors' samples. The CDR3 spells CASSIPANQPQHF. For the CDR3, the DNA is TGTGCCAGTAGTATCCCCGCCAATCAGCCCCAGCATTTT. The complete variable domain, with remaining parts taken from reference TRBV19 and TRBJ1-5, reads DGGITQSPKYLFRKEGQNVTLSCEQNLNHDAMYWYRQDPGQGLRLIYYSQIVNDFQKGDIAEGYSVSREKKESFPLTVTSAQKNPTAFYLCASSIPANQPQHFGDGTRLSIL.